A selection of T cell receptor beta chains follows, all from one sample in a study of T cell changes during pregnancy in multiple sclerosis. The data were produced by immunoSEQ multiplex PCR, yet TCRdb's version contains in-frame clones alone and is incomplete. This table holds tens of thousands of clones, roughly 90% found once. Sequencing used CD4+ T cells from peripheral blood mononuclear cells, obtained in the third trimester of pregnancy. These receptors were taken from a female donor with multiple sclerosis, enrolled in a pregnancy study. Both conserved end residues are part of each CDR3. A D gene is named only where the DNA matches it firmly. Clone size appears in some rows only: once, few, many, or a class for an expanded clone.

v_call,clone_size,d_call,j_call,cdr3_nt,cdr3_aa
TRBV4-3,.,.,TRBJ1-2,TGCGCCAGCAGCCCTGGTCCGGGGGGCGCTAGGGGCTACACCTTC,CASSPGPGGARGYTF
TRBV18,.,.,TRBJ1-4,TGTGCCAGCTCACCTCTGGGGGCAGGCTTTAATGAAAAACTGTTTTTT,CASSPLGAGFNEKLFF
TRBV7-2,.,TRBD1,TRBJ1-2,TGTGCCAGCAGCTTAGAGAGAGGGACAGGGGTGTATGGCTACACCTTC,CASSLERGTGVYGYTF
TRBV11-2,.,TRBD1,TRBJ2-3,TGTGCCAGCAGCCTCGACAGGGGAACAGATACGCAGTATTTT,CASSLDRGTDTQYF
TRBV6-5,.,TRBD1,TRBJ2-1,TGTGCCAGCAGCCCCGGGACAGGGAAGAATGAGCAGTTCTTC,CASSPGTGKNEQFF
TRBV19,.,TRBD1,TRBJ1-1,TGTGCCAGTAGTATGACAGGGCCGGGCACTGAAGCTTTCTTT,CASSMTGPGTEAFF
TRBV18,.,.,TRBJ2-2,TGTGCCAGCTCACCATTCGGGAGCGGGGAGCTGTTTTTT,CASSPFGSGELFF
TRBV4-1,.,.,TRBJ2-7,TGCGCCAGCAGCCACGATCCGGCCTACGAGCAGTACTTC,CASSHDPAYEQYF
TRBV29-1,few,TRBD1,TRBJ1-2,TGCAGCGTTGGGGAACAGGGGGCAGGCTATGGCTACACCTTC,CSVGEQGAGYGYTF
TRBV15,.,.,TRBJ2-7,TGTGCCACCAGCAGAGCGGGCTACGAGCAGTACTTC,CATSRAGYEQYF
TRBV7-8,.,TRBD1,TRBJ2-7,TGTGCCAGCAGCTTAGGACAGGGTTCGGGGGAGCAGTACTTC,CASSLGQGSGEQYF
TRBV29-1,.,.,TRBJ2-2,TGCAGCGTTTACACGGGGGTTAGGTTCACCGGGGAGCTGTTTTTT,CSVYTGVRFTGELFF
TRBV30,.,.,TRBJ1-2,TGTGCCTGGAGTTGGACGGACGGGAAAGGAGGCTACACCTTC,CAWSWTDGKGGYTF
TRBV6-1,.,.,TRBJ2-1,TGTGCCAGCAGTGAAGCCTGGTCGGCCTACAATGAGCAGTTCTTC,CASSEAWSAYNEQFF
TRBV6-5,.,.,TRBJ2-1,TGTGCCAGCAGTCGATCAGGCTGGGATGAGCAGTTCTTC,CASSRSGWDEQFF
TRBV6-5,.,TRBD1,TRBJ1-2,TGTGCCAGCAGAGGGACAGGCTATGGCTACACCTTC,CASRGTGYGYTF
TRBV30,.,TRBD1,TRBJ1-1,TGTGCCTGGAGGCGACAGGGATTCGACACTGAAGCTTTCTTT,CAWRRQGFDTEAFF
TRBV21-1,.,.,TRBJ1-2,TGTGCCAGCAGAAGAACAGGGGGCTGTGGCTACACCTTC,CASRRTGGCGYTF
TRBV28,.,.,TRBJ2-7,TGTGCCAGCAGTTTATGGAGGAGCGCGGGGAGGAACGAGCAGTACTTC,CASSLWRSAGRNEQYF
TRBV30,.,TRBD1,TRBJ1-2,TGTGCCTGGACGGTCGGGGGACAGAACTATGGCTACACCTTC,CAWTVGGQNYGYTF
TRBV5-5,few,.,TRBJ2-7,TGTGCCAGCAGTTCAGACTTACAGGGTGGGTCCTACGAGCAGTACTTC,CASSSDLQGGSYEQYF
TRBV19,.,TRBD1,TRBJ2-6,TGTGCCAGTAACACAGGACAGGACTTCTCTGGGGCCAACGTCCTGACTTTC,CASNTGQDFSGANVLTF
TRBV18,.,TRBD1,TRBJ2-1,TGTGCCAGCTCACCGGACAGGACTCCCTACAATGAGCAGTTCTTC,CASSPDRTPYNEQFF
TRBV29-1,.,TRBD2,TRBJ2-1,TGCAGCGTTGATGGACTAGCGGGAGCTAGCTCCTACAATGAGCAGTTCTTC,CSVDGLAGASSYNEQFF
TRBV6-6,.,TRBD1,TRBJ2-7,TGTGCCAGCAGTCTGGGACAGTCCTACGAGCAGTACTTC,CASSLGQSYEQYF
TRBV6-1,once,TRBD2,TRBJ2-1,TGTGCCAGCAGTTCCATTAGCGGGAGGGAGGGGCAGTTCTTC,CASSSISGREGQFF
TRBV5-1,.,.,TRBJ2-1,TGCGCCAGCAGATTGCGCAATGAGCAGTTCTTC,CASRLRNEQFF
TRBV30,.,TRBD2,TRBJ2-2,TGTGCCTGGAGTGGACTAGCGGGAGGTACCGGGGAGCTGTTTTTT,CAWSGLAGGTGELFF
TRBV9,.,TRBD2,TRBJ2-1,TGTGCCAGCAGCCCCACCGGGACTAGCGGGAGCCCCACCTACAATGAGCAGTTCTTC,CASSPTGTSGSPTYNEQFF
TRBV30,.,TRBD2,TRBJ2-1,TGTGCCCTCCTAGCGGGAGGCAATGAGCAGTTCTTC,CALLAGGNEQFF
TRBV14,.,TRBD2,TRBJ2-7,TGTGCCAGCAGCCAAAGCGGGGCAGGGTTGACTCCCGCCGGCGAGCAGTACTTC,CASSQSGAGLTPAGEQYF
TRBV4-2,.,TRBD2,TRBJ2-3,TGTGCCAGCAGCCAAGGACTAGCGGACACAGATACGCAGTATTTT,CASSQGLADTDTQYF
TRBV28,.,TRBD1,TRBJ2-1,TGTGCCAGCAGACTAGGACAGGGGAGGTCAAATGAGCAGTTCTTC,CASRLGQGRSNEQFF
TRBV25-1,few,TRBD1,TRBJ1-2,TGTGCCAGCAGTGGTGGGACAGGAATTTATGGCTACACCTTC,CASSGGTGIYGYTF
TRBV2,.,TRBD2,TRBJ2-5,TGTGCCAGCAGGGTCGCCCTAGCGGGACAAGAGACCCAGTACTTC,CASRVALAGQETQYF
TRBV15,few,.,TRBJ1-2,TGTGCCACCAGCATGACACCACAGGGAATCTATGGCTACACCTTC,CATSMTPQGIYGYTF
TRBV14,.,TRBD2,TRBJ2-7,TGTGCCAGCAGCCAACGCGGGAGACCCTCCTACGAGCAGTACTTC,CASSQRGRPSYEQYF
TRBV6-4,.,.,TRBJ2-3,TGTGCCAGCAGTGACTCGGGAGCGAGCACAGATACGCAGTATTTT,CASSDSGASTDTQYF
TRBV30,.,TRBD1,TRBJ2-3,TGTGCCTGGAGGCAGGGGGTTAGCTCAGATACGCAGTATTTT,CAWRQGVSSDTQYF
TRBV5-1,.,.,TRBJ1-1,TGCGCCAGCAGTGGCGACTTCATGAACACTGAAGCTTTCTTT,CASSGDFMNTEAFF
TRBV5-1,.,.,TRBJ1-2,TGCGCCAGCAGAAAGGGGGAGGGGTATGGCTACACCTTC,CASRKGEGYGYTF